This is a list of T cell receptor beta chains from one sample in a study of T cell responses to AZD1222 COVID-19 vaccine. Profiling relied on immunoSEQ multiplex PCR, and the TCRdb table lists in-frame clones only, not all of them. The sample holds around 130,000 clones, about 90% seen once. This specimen was peripheral blood, taken 28 days after the second dose of the MenACWY control vaccine. The receptors derive from an adult who received the MenACWY meningococcal vaccine as a control. The CDR3 runs from the conserved cysteine through the conserved F or W. Each record gives: D gene, V gene, J gene, clone size, CDR3 length, CDR3 DNA, CDR3 protein. A D gene is named only where the DNA matches it firmly. Only some rows state a clone size, as once, few, many or a class for expanded clones.

NA	TRBV10-3	TRBJ2-2	once	16	TGTGCCATCAGTGACAGGGACGCGCGGAACACCGGGGAGCTGTTTTTT	CAISDRDARNTGELFF
TRBD2	TRBV30	TRBJ2-1	many	14	TGTGCCTGGAGGATCAAGCGGGGGAAAGATGAGCAGTTCTTC	CAWRIKRGKDEQFF
NA	TRBV11-3	TRBJ2-1	NA	15	TGTGCCAGCAGCTTAGATCTTGGTCCTTACAATGAGCAGTTCTTC	CASSLDLGPYNEQFF
NA	TRBV19	TRBJ2-2	NA	14	TGTGCCAGTACTGGGCAGGGTAGTACCGGGGAGCTGTTTTTT	CASTGQGSTGELFF
NA	TRBV20-1	TRBJ1-4	NA	11	TGCAGTGCCCCAACCGGGGGGCAACTGTTTTTT	CSAPTGGQLFF
NA	TRBV19	TRBJ2-7	NA	15	TGTGCCAGTAGTCCACGACCGTCCCAATCCTACGAGCAGTACTTC	CASSPRPSQSYEQYF
NA	TRBV3-1/TRBV3-2	TRBJ2-6	NA	22	TGTGCCAGCAGCCAAGCAGATAAATCTACAGTGGATTTTCGCTCTGGGGCCAACGTCCTGACTTTC	CASSQADKSTVDFRSGANVLTF
NA	TRBV7-9	TRBJ2-3	few	16	TGTGCCAGCAGCCCCTGGGGAGGGGGAGGAACAGATACGCAGTATTTT	CASSPWGGGGTDTQYF
NA	TRBV12-5	TRBJ2-7	NA	15	TGTGCTAGTGGTTTGGGTTCAGGGGTGATGTACGAGCAGTACTTC	CASGLGSGVMYEQYF
NA	TRBV5-1	TRBJ1-3	NA	16	TGCGCCAGCAGCCTGGACATTTCATACTCTGGAAACACCATATATTTT	CASSLDISYSGNTIYF
NA	TRBV5-8	TRBJ1-1	once	17	TGTGCCAGCAGCTTATCTGGACGGGCGTTAATGAACACTGAAGCTTTCTTT	CASSLSGRALMNTEAFF
NA	TRBV7-3	TRBJ2-3	NA	15	TGTGCCAGCAGCTTAAGGGACCCAAGCACAGATACGCAGTATTTT	CASSLRDPSTDTQYF
NA	TRBV6-5	TRBJ2-2	NA	16	TGTGCCAGCAGTTACCTACGGGGGATGAACACCGGGGAGCTGTTTTTT	CASSYLRGMNTGELFF
TRBD1	TRBV6-5	TRBJ2-7	NA	15	TGTGCCAGCAGTCTCGGACAGGGAAAAACCTACGAGCAGTACTTC	CASSLGQGKTYEQYF
NA	TRBV5-4	TRBJ1-2	NA	15	TGTGCCAGCAGCTTTGAATCAGGAGCTCTCTATGGCTACACCTTC	CASSFESGALYGYTF
TRBD1	TRBV7-3	TRBJ1-6	NA	14	TGTGCCAGCAGTTCGGGACAGGGCAATTCACCCCTCCACTTT	CASSSGQGNSPLHF
NA	TRBV9	TRBJ1-4	NA	15	TGTGCCAGCAGCGTAGGAGTGCAGGAGAATGAAAAACTGTTTTTT	CASSVGVQENEKLFF
NA	TRBV7-6	TRBJ1-2	NA	14	TGTGCCAGCAGCCCCCCCGGGGGGGCCTATGGCTACACCTTC	CASSPPGGAYGYTF
NA	TRBV19	TRBJ1-3	NA	14	TGTGCCAGTAGTCGACTGGACTCTGGAAACACCATATATTTT	CASSRLDSGNTIYF
NA	TRBV27	TRBJ1-4	NA	15	TGTGCCAGCAGTTTATTCCCACAGACGATTGAAAAACTGTTTTTT	CASSLFPQTIEKLFF
NA	TRBV6-5	TRBJ1-5	NA	13	TGTGCCAGCAGTTACGATGGCAATCAGCCCCAGCATTTT	CASSYDGNQPQHF
TRBD2	TRBV12-5	TRBJ2-5	NA	11	TGTGCTAGCGGTAGCGGGGAGACCCAGTACTTC	CASGSGETQYF
TRBD1	TRBV3-1/TRBV3-2	TRBJ1-2	NA	15	TGTGCCAGCAGCCAAACCGGGACAGGGATCTATGGCTACACCTTC	CASSQTGTGIYGYTF
NA	TRBV19	TRBJ2-1	NA	16	TGTGCCAGTAGTATATCGAGTTCCCACTCCTACAATGAGCAGTTCTTC	CASSISSSHSYNEQFF
TRBD1	TRBV6-2/TRBV6-3	TRBJ1-5	NA	14	TGTACCAGCAGTTATGGCAGGGGGTATCAGCCCCAGCATTTT	CTSSYGRGYQPQHF
NA	TRBV9	TRBJ1-2	NA	16	TGTGCCAGCAGCGTAGGGGGGACTCTCACCCACTATGGCTACACCTTC	CASSVGGTLTHYGYTF
TRBD1	TRBV3-1/TRBV3-2	TRBJ1-2	NA	14	TGTGCCAGCAGTTCCGGACAGGCCCGCTATGGCTACACCTTC	CASSSGQARYGYTF
NA	TRBV5-1	TRBJ2-2	NA	16	TGCGCCAGCAGGCTTTCGACCGCCTCGAACACCGGGGAGCTGTTTTTT	CASRLSTASNTGELFF
NA	TRBV7-8	TRBJ1-6	NA	15	TGTGCCAGCAGCCGGGGGGGTCAGGGTCGTTCACCCCTCCACTTT	CASSRGGQGRSPLHF
NA	TRBV4-1	TRBJ1-3	NA	15	TGCGCCAGCAGCCAAGAGGGAGGATCTGGAAACACCATATATTTT	CASSQEGGSGNTIYF
NA	TRBV7-8	TRBJ2-3	NA	16	TGTGCCAGCAGCCCCCAGGGCGTCAGGGACCCAGATACGCAGTATTTT	CASSPQGVRDPDTQYF